This T cell receptor (beta chain) was sequenced for a study of response to subunit inactivated influenza vaccine. This clonotype has only a few counts. V lost 3 bases, J lost 2 bases, and 2 bases stayed unmatched. CDR3 length: 13 amino acids. Germline assignment: CDR1 DFQATT and CDR2 SNEGSKA (reference sequence). TCRdb independently ran MiXCR on the RT-PCR reads; one entry per CDR3 protein. The sample yields 750,000 to 850,000 distinct CDR3 sequences, less than 20% seen once. The source was PBMCs from blood, collected approximately 5 days after vaccination. The sequence derives from a man between 50 and 59 years old who received an inactivated influenza vaccine. This chain links TRBV20-1 with TRBJ2-5; 8 positions agree with TRBD1. The CDR3 is CSARGTGQETQYF. CDR3 nucleotides: TGCAGTGCTAGGGGGACAGGTCAAGAGACCCAGTACTTC.